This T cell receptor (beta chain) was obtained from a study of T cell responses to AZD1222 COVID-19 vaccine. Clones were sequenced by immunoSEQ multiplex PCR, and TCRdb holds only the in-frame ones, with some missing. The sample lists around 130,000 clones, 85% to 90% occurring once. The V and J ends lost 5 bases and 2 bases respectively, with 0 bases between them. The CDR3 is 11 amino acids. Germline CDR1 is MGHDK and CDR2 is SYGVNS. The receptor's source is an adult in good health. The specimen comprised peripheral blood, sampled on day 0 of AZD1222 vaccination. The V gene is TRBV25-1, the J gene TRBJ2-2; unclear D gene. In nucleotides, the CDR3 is TGTGCCAGCAGTAACACCGGGGAGCTGTTTTTT. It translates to CASSNTGELFF.